The TCR beta chain under discussion was sequenced for a study of human T cells and chemical hapten exposure. Overall study: Patients had diphenylcyclopropenone applied to the scalp weekly throughout the roughly 24-week study. General observations from the study: Compared to controls, expanded TCRs made significantly more large clusters of similar CDR3s. TCRs exceeding a frequency of 1 in 1000 stayed unchanged under DPC sensitization.

TCRdb analysed the RACE reads with MiXCR anew, one entry per CDR3 protein. The table records 150,000 to 200,000 distinct CDR3 sequences, under 30% of them present only once. As for time point: patch test 3, about 24 weeks after DPC sensitization. Treatment denoted: therapeutic diphenylcyclopropenone sensitization with weekly scalp DPC. Comments on this clonotype: The antigen is not known.

The source is a woman aged 40 to 55 with alopecia areata. Some clones in this sample may be carry-over from other donors' samples. The sample consisted of whole blood, taken in connection with sensitization to the hapten diphenylcyclopropenone (DPC).

The CDR3 here is CASSETNTGELFF. CDR3 nucleotide sequence: TGTGCCAGCAGTGAAACTAACACCGGGGAGCTGTTTTTT. The chain combines TRBV6-1 with TRBJ2-2; no definite D call. Germline V lookup: CDR1 MNHNS, CDR2 SASEGT. The V end lost 2 bases, the J end lost 2 bases, and 3 bases lay between the germline ends. The CDR3 length is 13 residues.